Following are 16 T cell receptor beta chains from one sample sequenced in a study of beta chain features in type 1 diabetes. Reverse transcription of all isolated RNA meant that expressed TCRB transcripts were sequenced. Sequencing used immunoSEQ multiplex PCR; TCRdb keeps in-frame clones, though not all of them. The data show about 620,000 clones, 15% to 17% seen once. Sequenced: naive CD4+ T cells from blood. The source of these receptors is a man aged 18 to 30 in good health.

CDR3: CASGLQQETQYF. For the CDR3, the DNA is TGTGCCAGCGGACTGCAACAAGAGACCCAGTACTTC. The V gene is TRBV6-6, the J gene TRBJ2-5, with D maybe TRBD2 (5 bases). Trimming took 8 bases from V and 2 from J, leaving 9 bases between them. CDR1 and CDR2 from the germline V gene are MNHNY and SVGAGI (reference sequence). The CDR3 runs to 12 residues.

This clone has more than one count but fewer than ten. The chain uses TRBV5-8 and TRBJ2-1, with D perhaps TRBD1 (6 bases). Trimming removed 4 bases from V and 15 bases from J, with 20 bases in between. The CDR3 has 13 residues. Germline V gene sequence: CDR1 SGHTS, CDR2 YDEGEE. CDR3 DNA: TGTGCCAGCAGCATTCTACAGGGTACCTTACTGTTCTTC. It codes for CASSILQGTLLFF.

The chain carries TRBV11-3 and TRBJ2-1, with D uncertain. Germline CDR1 SGHNT, CDR2 YENEEA. V was clipped by 3 bases and J by 8 bases, with 14 bases between them. This CDR3 region has 14 residues. CDR3 coding DNA: TGTGCCAGCAGCTTCCAGATGGGAAGGCATGAGCAGTTCTTC. It yields the protein CASSFQMGRHEQFF.

This sequence joins TRBV15 and TRBJ2-7; 9 bases fit TRBD2. This CDR3 spans 16 amino acids. The junction had 11 bases not matched to a gene; V was cut back by 3 bases and J by 5 bases. Per germline, CDR1 LNHNV and CDR2 YYDKDF (reference sequence). This chain's CDR3 is CATSRGDSGSGDEQYF. The CDR3 DNA reads TGTGCCACCAGCAGGGGCGATAGCGGGAGTGGTGACGAGCAGTACTTC.

In its sample, this clone was seen a few times. This chain links TRBV11-3 with TRBJ2-5, with 8 bases fitting TRBD2. The length of the CDR3 is 14 residues. Trimming cost V 4 bases and J 2 bases; bases outside gene matches: 3. CDR1 and CDR2 (germline): SGHNT, YENEEA. CDR3 sequence reads: CASSSGTSQETQYF. The CDR3 DNA sequence: TGTGCCAGCAGCTCTGGGACTAGTCAAGAGACCCAGTACTTC.

This clone has a handful of counts. The chain recombines TRBV19 with TRBJ2-7; D may be TRBD2 (7 bases). Germline V lookup: CDR1 LNHDA, CDR2 SQIVND (reference sequence). Between the trimmed V and J ends, which lost 8 bases and 3 bases, there was a span of 23 bases. The length of the CDR3 is 16 residues. In DNA, the CDR3 is TGTGCCAGTGGAAGGGAGGGACACCGCGGTTTCTACGAGCAGTACTTC. Encoded protein: CASGREGHRGFYEQYF.

This clone has only a few counts. This sequence joins TRBV20-1 and TRBJ1-2; D is ambiguous. The CDR3 has 11 residues. Germline CDR1 is DFQATT and CDR2 is SNEGSKA (reference sequence). V dropped 1 base and J dropped 8 bases, with 8 bases sitting between them. CDR3 amino acids: CSARVQAGYTF. The CDR3 coding sequence is TGCAGTGCTAGAGTTCAGGCCGGCTACACCTTC.

The chain is built from TRBV10-3 and TRBJ1-5; no firm D call. The length of the CDR3 is 12 residues. Germline CDR1 ENHRY, CDR2 SYGVKD. V was shortened by 8 bases and J by 6 bases, with 11 bases between the two germline ends. This CDR3 is CAIRGEGQPQHF. The CDR3 DNA is TGTGCCATCCGGGGAGAGGGTCAGCCCCAGCATTTT.

There are a few counts of this clone. The rearrangement links TRBV4-3 to TRBJ1-2, with 9 bases that match TRBD1. The J segment lost 2 bases and the V segment lost 5 bases, leaving 3 bases of the junction unmatched. Germline loops: CDR1 LGHNA, CDR2 YSLEER. The CDR3 contains 14 residues. The CDR3, as DNA: TGCGCCAGCAGCTATGGGACAGGGAACTATGGCTACACCTTC. Its translation is CASSYGTGNYGYTF.

The rearrangement uses TRBV7-8 and TRBJ2-7, with D tentatively TRBD2 (7 bases). Germline V gives CDR1 SGHVS, CDR2 FQNEAQ. V was pared by 0 bases and J by 3 bases, with 18 bases between. CDR3 size: 17 residues. Here the CDR3 DNA reads TGTGCCAGCAGCTTAGCGGGAGGGGGATACGGCCTCTACGAGCAGTACTTC. It is translated as CASSLAGGGYGLYEQYF.

The sample holds one count of this clone. The chain has TRBV29-1 and TRBJ1-4, with 8 bases fitting TRBD1. This CDR3 is 11 amino acids long. Trimming at V came to 6 bases and at J to 13 bases, leaving 7 bases not matched to a gene. Germline V gene data show CDR1 as SQVTM and CDR2 as ANQGSEA. CDR3 protein: CSVAKGQVLFF. The CDR3 region has the DNA TGCAGCGTCGCAAAGGGACAGGTACTGTTTTTT.

This clone was recorded a few times. The chain uses TRBV4-3 and TRBJ1-1, with D possibly matching TRBD1 (6 bases). Germline-derived CDR1 and CDR2 are LGHNA and YSLEER. Trimming stripped 3 bases from V and 12 bases from J, with 17 bases between. The CDR3 runs to 13 residues. The CDR3 here is CASSQSRQVGPFF. The CDR3 nucleotides are TGCGCCAGCAGCCAGTCCCGACAGGTCGGGCCTTTCTTT.

This clone was recorded a few times. The genes are TRBV19 and TRBJ1-1; 9 bases align to TRBD1. The V and J ends lost 2 bases and 4 bases, in that order; junction bases with no gene match: 5. The germline CDR1 and CDR2 sequences are LNHDA and SQIVND (reference sequence). The CDR3 sequence is 15 residues long. CDR3 bases: TGTGCCAGTAGTATAAGGGGACAGGGATTCACTGAAGCTTTCTTT. Protein product: CASSIRGQGFTEAFF. The variable domain in full, with the rest retrieved from reference TRBV19 and TRBJ1-1, is DGGITQSPKYLFRKEGQNVTLSCEQNLNHDAMYWYRQDPGQGLRLIYYSQIVNDFQKGDIAEGYSVSREKKESFPLTVTSAQKNPTAFYLCASSIRGQGFTEAFFGQGTRLTVV.

The rearrangement uses TRBV7-2 and TRBJ2-3; D is perhaps TRBD1 (5 bases). CDR1 and CDR2 from the germline V gene are SGHTA and FQGNSA. V lost 5 bases, J lost 0 bases, and 18 bases lay in between. The CDR3 spans 17 residues. In DNA form, the CDR3 reads TGTGCCAGCAGCGACAAGGTGACAGCTACTAGCACAGATACGCAGTATTTT. Translating gives CASSDKVTATSTDTQYF.

This clone was observed a few times. The chain combines TRBV4-3 with TRBJ2-6; tentative D call: TRBD2 (5 bases). From germline, CDR1 is LGHNA and CDR2 YSLEER. V lost 4 bases, J lost 2 bases, and 9 bases lay in between. This CDR3 has 15 residues. The CDR3 DNA sequence: TGCGCCAGCAGCCCCCGGCGGGCTGGGGCCAACGTCCTGACTTTC. Its translation is CASSPRRAGANVLTF.

In this sample, this clone turned up a few times. V is TRBV7-9 and J is TRBJ1-5; 9 nucleotides match TRBD1. The CDR3 totals 16 residues. The J segment lost 3 bases and the V segment lost 2 bases, leaving 5 bases of the junction unmatched. Germline V gene lookup returns CDR1 SEHNR and CDR2 FQNEAQ (reference sequence). The CDR3 is CASSLRTGDLNQPQHF. The CDR3 bases are TGTGCCAGCAGCTTACGGACAGGGGACCTCAATCAGCCCCAGCATTTT. Full variable domain (missing parts from reference TRBV7-9 and TRBJ1-5): DTGVSQNPRHKITKRGQNVTFRCDPISEHNRLYWYRQTLGQGPEFLTYFQNEAQLEKSRLLSDRFSAERPKGSFSTLEIQRTEQGDSAMYLCASSLRTGDLNQPQHFGDGTRLSIL.